This T cell receptor (beta chain) derives from a study of blood T cells in healthy people across ages. This clonotype was observed a few times. Researchers isolated at least 6 million PBMCs per sample. Then a second PCR, running roughly 7 to 11 cycles, was carried out with a sample-barcoded 5' primer and a J-beta primer mix. MiXCR, run by TCRdb on the 5' RACE reads, gives a single entry per CDR3 protein. The top ten clones hold 6.5% to 8% of a sample with about 1.4 million distinct CDR3 sequences, roughly 64% of them seen once. What was sequenced was blood. The source of this sequence is a man aged 18 to 35 in good health.

In nucleotides, the CDR3 is TGTGCCAGCAGAGGTGGGGTAGAGACCCAGTACTTC. Translation gives CASRGGVETQYF. The genes are TRBV2 and TRBJ2-5; D gene ambiguous. V was clipped by 6 bases and J by 4 bases, with 9 bases between them. The CDR3 spans 12 residues. Germline CDR1 reads SNHLY; CDR2 reads FYNNEI. Full variable domain (rest looked up from reference TRBV2 and TRBJ2-5): EPEVTQTPSHQVTQMGQEVILRCVPISNHLYFYWYRQILGQKVEFLVSFYNNEISEKSEIFDDQFSVERPDGSNFTLKIRSTKLEDSAMYFCASRGGVETQYFGPGTRLLVL.